A selection of T cell receptor beta chains follows, all from one sample in a study of graft-versus-host responses after intestinal transplantation. Sequencing was performed with immunoSEQ multiplex PCR; in TCRdb, only in-frame clones are kept and a portion is missing. This table holds tens of thousands of clones, roughly 94% found once. These receptors are not linked to any known antigen. This sample comprised unstimulated CD4+ T cells sorted from spleen or lymph node cells, obtained before transplant. Source of these receptors: a human donor who was the organ donor for an intestinal transplant. Both conserved end residues are part of each CDR3. D genes are given only for firm matches. A row's size may be missing; if present it is once, few, many or a size class.

CDR3nt: TGTGCCAGCAGCCCAAACGGATGGGGCACAGATACGCAGTATTTT
CDR3aa: CASSPNGWGTDTQYF
j_gene: TRBJ2-3
abundance: NA
d_gene: NA
v_gene: TRBV7-2

CDR3nt: TGTGCCAGCAGTGAAAACCAAGTGAACACTGAAGCTTTCTTT
CDR3aa: CASSENQVNTEAFF
j_gene: TRBJ1-1
abundance: NA
d_gene: NA
v_gene: TRBV6-1

CDR3nt: TGCAGTGCCTCGAACACTGAAGCTTTCTTT
CDR3aa: CSASNTEAFF
j_gene: TRBJ1-1
abundance: NA
d_gene: NA
v_gene: TRBV20-1

CDR3nt: TGTGCCAGCAGCCGGTTGGGGGCTGCGAACACCGGGGAGCTGTTTTTT
CDR3aa: CASSRLGAANTGELFF
j_gene: TRBJ2-2
abundance: NA
d_gene: NA
v_gene: TRBV11-2

CDR3nt: TGCGCCAGCAGCCAAGAAGCGGGGGAGCAGTACTTC
CDR3aa: CASSQEAGEQYF
j_gene: TRBJ2-7
abundance: once
d_gene: TRBD2
v_gene: TRBV4-1

CDR3nt: TGTGCCAGCAGTTTATTCAGGGAAGGCGAGCAGTACTTC
CDR3aa: CASSLFREGEQYF
j_gene: TRBJ2-7
abundance: NA
d_gene: NA
v_gene: TRBV27

CDR3nt: TGTGCCATATCCGGCGGAGAATCCTATGGCTACACCTTC
CDR3aa: CAISGGESYGYTF
j_gene: TRBJ1-2
abundance: NA
d_gene: NA
v_gene: TRBV30

CDR3nt: TGCGCCAGCAGCGGTGGGGCTGGGGCCAACGTCCTGACTTTC
CDR3aa: CASSGGAGANVLTF
j_gene: TRBJ2-6
abundance: NA
d_gene: NA
v_gene: TRBV5-1

CDR3nt: TGCGCCAGCAGCCGCATACATACCAGGGCGGCAATATTCTTT
CDR3aa: CASSRIHTRAAIFF
j_gene: TRBJ1-1
abundance: NA
d_gene: NA
v_gene: TRBV4-3

CDR3nt: TGCAGTGCTCGACAGAACTACGAGCAGTACTTC
CDR3aa: CSARQNYEQYF
j_gene: TRBJ2-7
abundance: once
d_gene: NA
v_gene: TRBV20-1

CDR3nt: TGTGCCAGCAGCTTAACGGCGGGTGAGCAGTTCTTC
CDR3aa: CASSLTAGEQFF
j_gene: TRBJ2-1
abundance: NA
d_gene: NA
v_gene: TRBV7-9

CDR3nt: TGTGCCAGCAGCGCGACAGGGGGTCGGATGAGTTCACCCCTCCACTTT
CDR3aa: CASSATGGRMSSPLHF
j_gene: TRBJ1-6
abundance: NA
d_gene: TRBD1
v_gene: TRBV9

CDR3nt: TGCAGCGTTGAAGTAGGGTTGGTATACTCTGGAAACACCATATATTTT
CDR3aa: CSVEVGLVYSGNTIYF
j_gene: TRBJ1-3
abundance: NA
d_gene: NA
v_gene: TRBV29-1

CDR3nt: TGTGCCAGCAGTTATGTCATGGGGGGAGCCGGGGAGCTGTTTTTT
CDR3aa: CASSYVMGGAGELFF
j_gene: TRBJ2-2
abundance: NA
d_gene: NA
v_gene: TRBV28

CDR3nt: TGTGCCAGCAGTTTATCAGGGTACGAGACCCAGTACTTC
CDR3aa: CASSLSGYETQYF
j_gene: TRBJ2-5
abundance: NA
d_gene: NA
v_gene: TRBV28

CDR3nt: TGTGCCAGCAGCTTATTCTGGACAGGGAACACCGGGGAGCTGTTTTTT
CDR3aa: CASSLFWTGNTGELFF
j_gene: TRBJ2-2
abundance: NA
d_gene: TRBD1
v_gene: TRBV7-2

CDR3nt: TGCGCCAGCAGCCAAGATCCAGGGGGCTTTGAAAAACTGTTTTTT
CDR3aa: CASSQDPGGFEKLFF
j_gene: TRBJ1-4
abundance: NA
d_gene: TRBD1
v_gene: TRBV4-3

CDR3nt: TGCGCCAGCAGCCCGGGACTAGCGGACGAGACCCAGTACTTC
CDR3aa: CASSPGLADETQYF
j_gene: TRBJ2-5
abundance: NA
d_gene: TRBD2
v_gene: TRBV5-1

CDR3nt: TGTGCCAGCAGCGTAGGGGGCACAGATACGCAGTATTTT
CDR3aa: CASSVGGTDTQYF
j_gene: TRBJ2-3
abundance: NA
d_gene: NA
v_gene: TRBV9

CDR3nt: TGCGCCAGCAGCTTAGAAGGTTCCGGAAACACCATATATTTT
CDR3aa: CASSLEGSGNTIYF
j_gene: TRBJ1-3
abundance: NA
d_gene: NA
v_gene: TRBV5-1

CDR3nt: TGTGCCAGCAGACCCCTGGGGGCTAAGGGAACAGATACGCAGTATTTT
CDR3aa: CASRPLGAKGTDTQYF
j_gene: TRBJ2-3
abundance: NA
d_gene: NA
v_gene: TRBV27

CDR3nt: TGTGCCAGTAGTATAGGGACTAGTAGCACAGATACGCAGTATTTT
CDR3aa: CASSIGTSSTDTQYF
j_gene: TRBJ2-3
abundance: NA
d_gene: TRBD2
v_gene: TRBV19

CDR3nt: TGTGCCAGCAGTTCCAGCGGGGGGGCTTATGAGCAGTTCTTC
CDR3aa: CASSSSGGAYEQFF
j_gene: TRBJ2-1
abundance: NA
d_gene: TRBD2
v_gene: TRBV6-5

CDR3nt: TGTGCCAGCAGCAAACCGGGACTAGCGGGGGTGATCACAGATACGCAGTATTTT
CDR3aa: CASSKPGLAGVITDTQYF
j_gene: TRBJ2-3
abundance: NA
d_gene: TRBD2
v_gene: TRBV7-2

CDR3nt: TGTGCCAGCAGCCCAGGGTACTATGGCTACACCTTC
CDR3aa: CASSPGYYGYTF
j_gene: TRBJ1-2
abundance: NA
d_gene: NA
v_gene: TRBV5-8

CDR3nt: TGTGCCAGCAGTTTATTGGCTAGCGGGAACTACGAGCAGTACTTC
CDR3aa: CASSLLASGNYEQYF
j_gene: TRBJ2-7
abundance: NA
d_gene: TRBD2
v_gene: TRBV27

CDR3nt: TGTGCCTGGGCCCCGGACGGGGACCCCTACGAGCAGTACTTC
CDR3aa: CAWAPDGDPYEQYF
j_gene: TRBJ2-7
abundance: NA
d_gene: NA
v_gene: TRBV30

CDR3nt: TGTGCCAGCACCCCCAGAACCCCGAACACCGGGGAGCTGTTTTTT
CDR3aa: CASTPRTPNTGELFF
j_gene: TRBJ2-2
abundance: NA
d_gene: NA
v_gene: TRBV7-2

CDR3nt: TGTGCCAGCAGCTTAGGGATAAGAAACACCATATATTTT
CDR3aa: CASSLGIRNTIYF
j_gene: TRBJ1-3
abundance: NA
d_gene: NA
v_gene: TRBV7-2

CDR3nt: TGTGCCAGCAGTGAAGGAGGGGGGTCTAATGAAAAACTGTTTTTT
CDR3aa: CASSEGGGSNEKLFF
j_gene: TRBJ1-4
abundance: few
d_gene: NA
v_gene: TRBV6-1

CDR3nt: TGTGCCAGCAGCCACCCCGGGGGCTACACCTTC
CDR3aa: CASSHPGGYTF
j_gene: TRBJ1-2
abundance: NA
d_gene: NA
v_gene: TRBV9

CDR3nt: TGTGCCAGCAGCCGTCAACGTGGGGCCAACGTCCTGACTTTC
CDR3aa: CASSRQRGANVLTF
j_gene: TRBJ2-6
abundance: once
d_gene: NA
v_gene: TRBV7-2

CDR3nt: TGTGCCAGCAGCAGGGGGGGGGCGAATGAGCAGTTCTTC
CDR3aa: CASSRGGANEQFF
j_gene: TRBJ2-1
abundance: NA
d_gene: NA
v_gene: TRBV5-4

CDR3nt: TGTGCCAGCCGTAGGAGGGAAGAAGAGAATGGCTACACCTTC
CDR3aa: CASRRREEENGYTF
j_gene: TRBJ1-2
abundance: NA
d_gene: NA
v_gene: TRBV19

CDR3nt: TGCGCCAGCAGCTTGGGGGGAACTGGAAACACCATATATTTT
CDR3aa: CASSLGGTGNTIYF
j_gene: TRBJ1-3
abundance: once
d_gene: NA
v_gene: TRBV5-1

CDR3nt: TGTGCCAGCAGCTTGGACGAGTGGGTACATAACACTGAAGCTTTCTTT
CDR3aa: CASSLDEWVHNTEAFF
j_gene: TRBJ1-1
abundance: NA
d_gene: NA
v_gene: TRBV5-6

CDR3nt: TGTGCCAGCTCACCGCAGGGGACTAGCGGATTTAATGAGCAGTTCTTC
CDR3aa: CASSPQGTSGFNEQFF
j_gene: TRBJ2-1
abundance: NA
d_gene: TRBD2
v_gene: TRBV18

CDR3nt: TGCGCCAGCAGCTTGAGGACAGGGGGCGCGGAAGCTAACTATGGCTACACCTTC
CDR3aa: CASSLRTGGAEANYGYTF
j_gene: TRBJ1-2
abundance: NA
d_gene: TRBD1
v_gene: TRBV5-1

CDR3nt: TGTGCCAGCACCCCCGGCGCCCGGGGCGTTGGGGAGACCCAGTACTTC
CDR3aa: CASTPGARGVGETQYF
j_gene: TRBJ2-5
abundance: NA
d_gene: NA
v_gene: TRBV25-1

CDR3nt: TGTGCCAGCAGCCCGCGGGGGAGCGGGGGGGCTAGGAGCACAGATACGCAGTATTTT
CDR3aa: CASSPRGSGGARSTDTQYF
j_gene: TRBJ2-3
abundance: NA
d_gene: TRBD2
v_gene: TRBV7-3

CDR3nt: TGCGCCAGCAGCTGGCGGGCGGGAGATACGCAGTATTTT
CDR3aa: CASSWRAGDTQYF
j_gene: TRBJ2-3
abundance: NA
d_gene: NA
v_gene: TRBV5-1

CDR3nt: TGTGCCAGCAGTGAAGGACAGAGGTACACTGAAGCTTTCTTT
CDR3aa: CASSEGQRYTEAFF
j_gene: TRBJ1-1
abundance: NA
d_gene: NA
v_gene: TRBV2

CDR3nt: TGTGCCACCAGCAGTGACAGGTTCTCAGCTTTCTTT
CDR3aa: CATSSDRFSAFF
j_gene: TRBJ1-1
abundance: NA
d_gene: NA
v_gene: TRBV15

CDR3nt: TGTGCCAGCAGCCGGACAGGGGCAAATGAAAAACTGTTTTTT
CDR3aa: CASSRTGANEKLFF
j_gene: TRBJ1-4
abundance: NA
d_gene: TRBD1
v_gene: TRBV28

CDR3nt: TGTGCCAGCGGAGACACTGAAGCTTTCTTT
CDR3aa: CASGDTEAFF
j_gene: TRBJ1-1
abundance: NA
d_gene: NA
v_gene: TRBV6-1

CDR3nt: TGTGCCAGCAGCTCAGACACGGGACATACGCAGTATTTT
CDR3aa: CASSSDTGHTQYF
j_gene: TRBJ2-3
abundance: NA
d_gene: NA
v_gene: TRBV11-3

CDR3nt: TGTGCCAGCGTTTTGACAGGCCCAGATACGCAGTATTTT
CDR3aa: CASVLTGPDTQYF
j_gene: TRBJ2-3
abundance: NA
d_gene: NA
v_gene: TRBV6-1

CDR3nt: TGTGCCATCAGTGAAGGGATAGCGGGGGGCGGTGGCACAGATACGCAGTATTTT
CDR3aa: CAISEGIAGGGGTDTQYF
j_gene: TRBJ2-3
abundance: NA
d_gene: TRBD2
v_gene: TRBV10-3

CDR3nt: TGTGCCAGCAGCTTGGGGGGACAGGTCTCCTACGAGCAGTACTTC
CDR3aa: CASSLGGQVSYEQYF
j_gene: TRBJ2-7
abundance: NA
d_gene: TRBD1
v_gene: TRBV5-4

CDR3nt: TGCGCCAGCAGGCCCGCGGGGGGGTCCTACAATGAGCAGTTCTTC
CDR3aa: CASRPAGGSYNEQFF
j_gene: TRBJ2-1
abundance: NA
d_gene: TRBD2
v_gene: TRBV5-1

CDR3nt: TGTGCCAGCAGTGAACTATGGGGGGGCTCTGGAAACACCATATATTTT
CDR3aa: CASSELWGGSGNTIYF
j_gene: TRBJ1-3
abundance: NA
d_gene: NA
v_gene: TRBV6-1